What follows are 18 T cell receptor beta chains derived from one specimen sequenced in a study of shared clonotypes between healthy human individuals. Positive CCR7 selection of CD45RO-negative cells yielded the naive CD8 cells, and terminally differentiated effector memory CD45RA+ cells were excluded. Generated by immunoSEQ multiplex PCR, the TCRdb table keeps only in-frame clones and is missing some. This sample has hundreds of thousands of clones, with 85% to 95% found just once. The specimen was naive CD8+ T cells sorted from blood. These receptors came from a woman aged 30 to 39 in good health.

This chain links TRBV5-1 with TRBJ2-7, with D uncertain. V was pared by 1 base and J by 5 bases, with 10 bases between. The CDR3 contains 13 residues. Germline values: CDR1 SGHRS, CDR2 YFSETQ. This CDR3 is CASSLFSQDEQYF. The CDR3 DNA reads as TGCGCCAGCAGCTTGTTTAGTCAGGACGAGCAGTACTTC.

The genes are TRBV28 and TRBJ1-1, with no clear D. Germline CDR1 MDHEN, CDR2 SYDVKM. There are 13 residues in the CDR3. V was cut by 6 bases and J by 0 bases, with 8 bases left in between. The CDR3 sequence: CASREQMNTEAFF. The DNA of the CDR3 is TGTGCCAGCAGGGAACAGATGAACACTGAAGCTTTCTTT.

The genes are TRBV27 and TRBJ2-7, with 12 bases lining up with TRBD2. Germline CDR1 is MNHEY and CDR2 is SMNVEV (reference sequence). The J segment lost 9 bases and the V segment lost 6 bases, leaving 15 bases of the junction unmatched. The CDR3 is made up of 16 amino acids. Written as DNA, the CDR3 is TGTGCCAGCAGCCCCGGGACTAGCGGGTCCGGTCCGGGGCAGTACTTC. Protein: CASSPGTSGSGPGQYF.

This chain connects TRBV5-1 to TRBJ2-1; D possibly uses TRBD1 or TRBD2 (5 bases each). Germline CDR1 reads SGHRS; CDR2 reads YFSETQ. The V and J ends lost 4 bases and 5 bases respectively, with 19 bases between them. The CDR3 spans 16 residues. The CDR3 here is CASSIGTQILDNEQFF. The CDR3 coding sequence is TGCGCCAGCAGCATCGGGACGCAAATCCTAGACAATGAGCAGTTCTTC.

V usage is TRBV14 and J usage is TRBJ2-5; 7 nucleotides align to TRBD1. J gave up 3 bases and V 2 bases, and 9 bases lay outside the gene matches. CDR1 is SGHDN and CDR2 is FVKESK in the germline V gene. The CDR3 is 16 amino acids. The CDR3 DNA reads TGTGCCAGCAGCCAAACCGCTACAGGGGAAGAAGAGACCCAGTACTTC. It is translated as CASSQTATGEEETQYF.

The J gene is TRBJ2-1, the V gene TRBV6-5; 9 bases are a match to TRBD2. The CDR3 totals 16 residues. Trimming cost V 1 base and J 0 bases; bases outside gene matches: 1. From germline, CDR1 is MNHEY and CDR2 SVGAGI. The CDR3 spells CASSYFSGSSYNEQFF. The CDR3 coding sequence is TGTGCCAGCAGTTACTTTAGCGGGAGCTCCTACAATGAGCAGTTCTTC.

V and J are TRBV19 and TRBJ2-2; no reliable D call. Trimming stripped 1 base from V and 5 bases from J, with 5 bases between. The CDR3 has 13 amino acids. Germline CDR1 is LNHDA and CDR2 is SQIVND (reference sequence). The CDR3 is CASSIGKTGELFF. The CDR3 DNA follows: TGTGCCAGTAGTATAGGGAAGACCGGGGAGCTGTTTTTT. Filled out from reference TRBV19 and TRBJ2-2, the complete variable domain reads DGGITQSPKYLFRKEGQNVTLSCEQNLNHDAMYWYRQDPGQGLRLIYYSQIVNDFQKGDIAEGYSVSREKKESFPLTVTSAQKNPTAFYLCASSIGKTGELFFGEGSRLTVL.

The V and J genes are TRBV6-6 and TRBJ1-5; D is possibly TRBD1 (6 bases). Trimming took off 6 bases at V and 0 bases at J, with 15 bases between the two ends. This CDR3 contains 16 residues. CDR1 is MNHNY, CDR2 SVGAGI, per germline (reference sequence). The CDR3 bases are TGTGCCAGCAGCCCCACGGGGGCGGATAGCAATCAGCCCCAGCATTTT. Translating it yields CASSPTGADSNQPQHF.

In its sample, this clone was seen a few times. V is TRBV15 and J is TRBJ2-7; a possible D gene is TRBD1 (6 bases). The V end was cut by 3 bases, the J end by 4 bases, with 19 bases between. This CDR3 is 16 amino acids long. The germline V gene encodes CDR1 LNHNV and CDR2 YYDKDF (reference sequence). Written as DNA, the CDR3 is TGTGCCACCAGCAGGGGTTGGGCAGGGGCGAAATACGAGCAGTACTTC. Encoded protein: CATSRGWAGAKYEQYF.

The chain uses TRBV7-9 and TRBJ1-2; D may be TRBD1 (6 bases). Germline loops: CDR1 SEHNR, CDR2 FQNEAQ (reference sequence). V lost 5 bases to trimming and J lost 1 base, with 11 bases between them. This CDR3 is built from 14 residues. CDR3 amino acids: CASSQGQINYGYTF. CDR3 in DNA: TGTGCCAGCAGCCAAGGACAGATTAACTATGGCTACACCTTC.

The chain couples TRBV5-6 to TRBJ2-6, with D hard to call. The germline V and J ends were trimmed by 4 bases and 0 bases, with 8 bases remaining between them. The CDR3 contains 15 residues. Germline-derived CDR1 and CDR2 are SGHDT and YYEEEE. The CDR3 here is CASSPWGSGANVLTF. The CDR3 DNA reads TGTGCCAGCAGCCCATGGGGCTCTGGGGCCAACGTCCTGACTTTC.

The rearrangement joins TRBV28 to TRBJ2-7, with D perhaps TRBD1 or TRBD2 (6 bases each). This CDR3 contains 14 residues. Germline values: CDR1 MDHEN, CDR2 SYDVKM. V shed 6 bases and J shed 0 bases, with 12 bases lying between them. The CDR3 nucleotides read TGTGCCAGCAGCCACGGGGGCAGCTCCTACGAGCAGTACTTC. This encodes CASSHGGSSYEQYF. The complete variable domain, with remaining parts taken from reference TRBV28 and TRBJ2-7, reads DVKVTQSSRYLVKRTGEKVFLECVQDMDHENMFWYRQDPGLGLRLIYFSYDVKMKEKGDIPEGYSVSREKKERFSLILESASTNQTSMYLCASSHGGSSYEQYFGPGTRLTVT.

V usage is TRBV15 and J usage is TRBJ1-3, with 7 bases matching TRBD1. The junction had 13 bases not matched to a gene; V was cut back by 4 bases and J by 4 bases. The CDR3 extends over 17 amino acids. Germline V gene sequence: CDR1 LNHNV, CDR2 YYDKDF (reference sequence). CDR3 nucleotides: TGTGCCACCAGCATTACGACAGGGAGGGGTATCGGAAACACCATATATTTT. It is translated as CATSITTGRGIGNTIYF.

V is TRBV19 and J is TRBJ1-2, with D hard to call. Trimming left V 4 bases short and J 6 bases short, with 12 bases between. This CDR3 contains 13 residues. Germline V gene sequence: CDR1 LNHDA, CDR2 SQIVND (reference sequence). The CDR3 DNA follows: TGTGCCAGTAGTACAACAGAAGAGAATGGCTACACCTTC. It translates to CASSTTEENGYTF.

The V gene is TRBV27, the J gene TRBJ2-7; no reliable D call. CDR3 length: 14 amino acids. CDR1 is MNHEY, CDR2 SMNVEV, per germline (reference sequence). V lost 2 bases to trimming and J lost 3 bases, with 11 bases between them. As DNA, the CDR3 is TGTGCCAGCAGTTTACCCACGAGCGACTACGAGCAGTACTTC. Translating it yields CASSLPTSDYEQYF.

V gene TRBV5-8 combines with J gene TRBJ2-7; tentatively, D is TRBD2 (6 bases). Germline V gives CDR1 SGHTS, CDR2 YDEGEE. V was clipped by 4 bases and J by 0 bases, with 8 bases between them. The length of the CDR3 is 13 residues. CDR3 in amino acids: CASSATSSYEQYF. For the CDR3, the DNA is TGTGCCAGCAGCGCGACTAGCTCCTACGAGCAGTACTTC.

This clone has just a few counts. The J gene is TRBJ2-7, the V gene TRBV7-6; 7 bases are a match to TRBD1. V lost 5 bases to trimming and J lost 5 bases; unmatched junction nucleotides: 6. CDR1 is SGHVS, CDR2 FNYEAQ, per germline. This CDR3 comprises 13 residues. This chain's CDR3 is CASSLITGDEQYF. CDR3 nucleotides: TGTGCCAGCAGCCTCATTACAGGGGACGAGCAGTACTTC.

This clone was detected only once. The J gene is TRBJ2-7, the V gene TRBV7-6; D is unclear. With 1 base removed from V and 6 bases from J, the gap between germline ends came to 16 bases. This CDR3 is 15 amino acids long. Per the germline V gene, CDR1 is SGHVS and CDR2 is FNYEAQ. The CDR3: CASSLESEYGSEQYF. DNA of the CDR3: TGTGCCAGCAGCTTAGAATCGGAGTACGGTTCCGAGCAGTACTTC.